This T cell receptor (beta chain) appears in the sequencing data of a study of Graves' ophthalmopathy and Graves' hyperthyroidism. Study observations and caveats: The majority of expanded thyroid clonotypes above 0.001 frequency also occurred in blood. Prediction of ophthalmopathy progression reached around 70% sensitivity and 72% to 80% specificity.

Scientists amplified the TCR beta CDR3 regions from RNA transcripts. The workflow started with a first-round RT-PCR run with HTBI primers and then moved on to a second-round multiplex PCR. One entry per CDR3 protein results from TCRdb running MiXCR on the multiplex PCR reads. The table includes about 500,000 distinct CDR3 sequences, just under 40% detected once. The germline gives CDR1 DFQATT, CDR2 SNEGSKA (reference sequence). V shed 3 bases, J shed 5 bases, and the junction held 10 bases outside the gene matches. There are 15 residues in the CDR3. As for this clonotype: The target antigen is unknown.

Sample: peripheral blood or thyroid tissue (not recorded which). The chain is built from TRBV20-1 and TRBJ2-5; 9 bases map to TRBD1. This TCR was sampled from an adult man with Graves' hyperthyroidism. In DNA, the CDR3 is TGCAGTGCTAGGAGCCAACAGGGGGCTGGGGAGACCCAGTACTTC. It specifies CSARSQQGAGETQYF.